The rows below give T cell receptor beta chains drawn from one sample of a study of breast tumors, draining lymph nodes, adjacent tissues. From the multiplex PCR reads, TCRdb called clonotypes with MiXCR, one entry per CDR3 protein. The sample consists of roughly 130,000 distinct CDR3 sequences, just under 20% of them appearing once. The specimen sequenced was axillary lymph node tissue. The receptors shown here come from a female donor with breast cancer. Some clones in this sample may be carry-over from other donors' samples. The CDR3 runs from the conserved cysteine through the conserved F or W. D genes are given only for firm matches.

D gene,V gene,CDR3 protein
TRBD1,TRBV12-3/TRBV12-4,CASRTGPGYGYTF
TRBD2,TRBV20-1,CSAILAGTSQGVNEQFF
NA,TRBV19,CASSIVDYGYTF
TRBD2,TRBV20-1,CSARDVAGGPYEQYF
TRBD1,TRBV6-1,CASSEAIGQGVYSPLHF
NA,TRBV5-6,CASSLASANYGYTF
NA,TRBV9,CASSVRGSSDTQYF
TRBD2,TRBV5-1,CASSLTLAGSTDTQYF
TRBD2,TRBV5-1,CASSPSGGALYNEQFF
NA,TRBV19,CASSIARGTGNNEQFF
NA,TRBV2,CASSDRQGINEQYF
NA,TRBV12-3/TRBV12-4,CASSFVSGDEQFF
TRBD2,TRBV28,CASTQGEGRRETQYF
NA,TRBV3-1,CASSPVAGRLSYEQYF
TRBD2,TRBV12-5,CASAPSGGPSSYNEQFF
NA,TRBV10-3,CAISEPTEYEQYF
TRBD2,TRBV30,CAWREAYEQYF
NA,TRBV11-2,CASSLGTRLGSGANVLTF
NA,TRBV6-1,CAASIQVAYGYTF
NA,TRBV7-9,CASSHTGIRGDQYF
NA,TRBV4-1,CASSQVHNSGNTIYF
TRBD2,TRBV27,CASRNSGTHGELFF
NA,TRBV5-1,CASSLFRVGYTF
TRBD2,TRBV11-2,CASSLVERDSYNEQFF
NA,TRBV5-4,CASSPSWGNTGELFF
TRBD1,TRBV19,CASSRGTALNQPQHF
TRBD1,TRBV5-4,CASSQGQGATTGELFF
TRBD2,TRBV20-1,CSAPYDSGSYEQYF
NA,TRBV7-9,CAGRGAVADTQYF
NA,TRBV20-1,CSASSREHRELFF
TRBD1,TRBV14,CASSRDRDQGLGDRETQYF
NA,TRBV13,CASSLPFPNEQFF
NA,TRBV24-1,CATSDGTGGGRPQHF
TRBD1,TRBV18,CASSPLQGEGEKLFF
NA,TRBV19,CASKVWDPRFDQPQHF
NA,TRBV20-1,CSARESGNRLRGYTF
NA,TRBV5-1,CASSLFIQNSPLHF
NA,TRBV12-3/TRBV12-4,CASSPNIYNEQFF
TRBD1,TRBV27,CASSLRRDRGYEQYF
TRBD1,TRBV5-1,CASSLTDRSSPLHF
NA,TRBV9,CASSVDGWVNYGYTF
TRBD1,TRBV19,CASSMATGGFGYTF
NA,TRBV2,CASRSGNAYGQPQHF
NA,TRBV7-3,CASRFTVGGELFF
NA,TRBV6-6,CASSYFGDQPQHF
TRBD2,TRBV20-1,CSAPDGRGSDTQYF
NA,TRBV7-9,CASSLAGHPYGYTF
TRBD1,TRBV5-1,CASSLRDSQETQYF
NA,TRBV7-9,CASSLDGFATNEKLFF
TRBD2,TRBV7-2,CASSFTSGSSYEQYF
NA,TRBV3-1,CASSQDERRYNSPLHF
NA,TRBV28,CASSLLQNSNQPQHF
NA,TRBV2,CASSESTNQPQHF
TRBD2,TRBV10-2,CASSDMGSGYSYEQYF